This T cell receptor (beta chain) stems from a study of graft-versus-host responses after intestinal transplantation listed by TCRdb under 2021. For the wider study: Multivisceral, liver-intestinal, or isolated intestinal transplants were received by the recipients. Every recipient was given anti-thymocyte globulin induction, followed by about 3 years of maintenance tacrolimus and steroids. Bulk TCR-beta CDR3 sequencing was used to track graft-versus-host and host-versus-graft alloreactive T cell clones in the graft, circulation and bone marrow after intestinal transplantation. Alloreactive clones were identified by sequencing pre-transplant mixed lymphocyte reaction products and comparing these products with unstimulated pre-transplant donor and recipient T cells. Of the approximately 24 intestinal transplant recipients enrolled in the cohort, one of whom was a retransplant, 3 patients without pretransplant specimens were excluded. Donor T cell macrochimerism was defined as a peak of at least 4% donor T cells among recipient peripheral blood mononuclear cells. Rather than going through the commercial service, samples from a few later patients were sequenced in-house on an Illumina MiSeq and processed with MiXCR.

Concerning this clone itself: What this receptor recognizes is not known. The sample holds no much larger clone one base away, and base qualities are not on file.

Trimming accounts for 3 bases at V and 7 bases at J, while the number of junction bases matched to no gene is 8. The CDR3 measures 14 amino acids from cysteine to phenylalanine. The CDR3 DNA has 42 bases and is translated from base 1. The germline V gene provides CDR1 SGDLS and CDR2 YYNGEE. The sample's time point label, in plain terms: cells obtained before transplantation from donor or recipient. CD3+CD4+ and CD3+CD8+ populations were FACS-sorted from unstimulated pre-transplant donor and recipient cells taken from spleen or lymph nodes. What the work shows at the level of the full study, not this receptor alone: Peak levels of circulating GvH clones were associated with declines in HvG clones early after transplant. In the allografts of patients with donor T cell macrochimerism, GvH to HvG T cell clonal ratios were high. GvH clones were detected in recipient bone marrow, and some appeared earlier in ileal mucosa or blood, consistent with an intestinal mucosal origin. Conclusions were limited by the relatively low number and heterogeneity of intestinal transplant patients.

Library preparation employed the immunoSEQ multiplex PCR assay. In most patients, genomic DNA was isolated using the Qiagen DNeasy Blood and Tissue Kit and sent frozen to Adaptive Biotechnologies for TCR sequencing. For most patients, high-throughput TCR-beta CDR3 sequencing of genomic DNA was performed by Adaptive Biotechnologies. The published analysis was carried out like this. Adaptive's ImmunoSEQ software supplied the TCR sequencing data for 15 to 20 patients, while MiXCR and VDJtools were used to process three other patients. To correct CD4 versus CD8 sorting errors, any sequence found in both subsets at a frequency ratio below 5:1 was removed. Because the origin of CDR3 nucleotide sequences shared between donor and recipient could not be assigned, those sequences were removed. To be classed as alloreactive, a clone needed at least 2-fold expansion over unstimulated cells and a minimum CFSE-low frequency of 0.002% (template counts) or 0.001% (read counts). Clones were considered mappable if detected in sequenced pre-transplant spleen, lymph node, or MLR CFSE-low populations of the donor or recipient. Cumulative frequency of alloreactive clones was calculated as a percentage of all sequences weighted by copy number. TCRdb mirrors the immuneACCESS table, restricted to in-frame sequences. Some clones are absent from its copies; in checked studies, under half trace to an unresolved V gene, and the reason for the others is unknown. Clone size and the V and J calls come from that table; the DNA yielded D and trimming. The sample has around 110,000 clones on record, around 92% of them singletons. Around 1% of the sample goes to the ten largest clones.

This chain joins TRBV9 to TRBJ1-2, and TRBD1 aligns with 8 junction nucleotides. The sample was unstimulated CD8+ T cells sorted from spleen or lymph node cells, taken before transplant. This clonotype was obtained from a human donor who was the organ donor for an intestinal transplant. At the DNA level, the sequence is TGTGCCAGCAGCGAATCAGGGGGCGCGGGTGGCTACACCTTC. It is translated as CASSESGGAGGYTF.